Listed here are 2 T cell receptor beta chains from one sample, sequenced in a study of blood T cells in healthy people across ages. For the second PCR, which ran for roughly 6 to 11 cycles, a sample-barcoded 5' primer and a J-beta primer mix were used. A single record per CDR3 protein comes from TCRdb applying MiXCR to the 5' RACE reads. Of fewer than 950,000 distinct CDR3 sequences detected, roughly 34% appear once; the ten largest clones hold roughly 13%. Sequencing was performed on blood. The receptors come from a man between 18 and 35 years old in good health.

This clonotype came up a few times. The V call is TRBV5-5, the J call TRBJ2-3, with 7 bases fitting TRBD1. Germline V gene sequence: CDR1 SGHKS, CDR2 YYEKEE (reference sequence). The CDR3 is made up of 15 amino acids. The V and J ends lost 0 bases and 2 bases, in that order; junction bases with no gene match: 3. CDR3 in DNA: TGTGCCAGCAGCTTGGACGGGACAGTCACAGATACGCAGTATTTT. This encodes CASSLDGTVTDTQYF.

The rearrangement uses TRBV18 and TRBJ2-2; D gene ambiguous. This CDR3 spans 15 amino acids. The V end was cut by 2 bases, the J end by 1 base, with 8 bases between. Germline lookup yields CDR1 KGHSH and CDR2 LQKENI. The CDR3 DNA reads TGTGCCAGCTCACCAAGCGTAATGAACACCGGGGAGCTGTTTTTT. The encoded protein is CASSPSVMNTGELFF.